Described below is a single TCR beta chain sequence and its context. Other nucleotide sequences in the sample specify the same CDR3. Study donors comprised healthy, HIV-negative adults devoid of recent acute infection or vaccination. The CDR3 loop spans 13 amino acids. V lost 0 bases and J 3 bases, leaving 7 bases between the germline ends. Germline CDR1 is GTSNPN and CDR2 is SVGIG (reference sequence). This sample was taken from a study of shared clonotypes between healthy human individuals. Looking at the study overall: A few men and a couple of women, aged 18 to 49, were donors. A donor's plate count was three for CD4 naive and three for CD4 memory; CD8 naive had two and CD8 memory one.

On sorted subsets, replicate PCRs used 200 ng DNA, or some 27,000 T cell genomes. The assay was immunoSEQ multiplex PCR, and TCRdb's table has in-frame clones only and misses some. The data contain over 2 million clones, 85% to 95% of them singletons. V and J are TRBV30 and TRBJ2-3; perhaps TRBD2 as D (5 bases). Sequenced material: naive CD4+ T cells sorted from blood. Subset meaning: CD45RA+ positively selected. The receptor was isolated from a man aged 18 to 30 in good health. In DNA, the CDR3 is TGTGCCTGGAGTGTGACGGGAACAGATACGCAGTATTTT. Its protein product is CAWSVTGTDTQYF. Full variable domain (missing parts from reference TRBV30 and TRBJ2-3): SQTIHQWPATLVQPVGSPLSLECTVEGTSNPNLYWYRQAAGRGLQLLFYSVGIGQISSEVPQNLSASRPQDRQFILSSKKLLLSDSGFYLCAWSVTGTDTQYFGPGTRLTVL.